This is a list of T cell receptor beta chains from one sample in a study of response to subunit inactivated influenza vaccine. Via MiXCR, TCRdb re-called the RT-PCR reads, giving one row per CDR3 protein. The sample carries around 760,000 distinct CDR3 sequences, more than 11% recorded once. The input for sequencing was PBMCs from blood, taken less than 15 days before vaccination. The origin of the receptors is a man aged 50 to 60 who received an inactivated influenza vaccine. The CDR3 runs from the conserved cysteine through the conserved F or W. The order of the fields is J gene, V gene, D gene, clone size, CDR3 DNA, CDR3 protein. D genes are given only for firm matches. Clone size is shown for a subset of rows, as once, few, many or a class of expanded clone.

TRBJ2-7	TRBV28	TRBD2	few	TGTGCCAGCAGACCTGCCCCTCTAGCGGGAGCCTACGAGCAGTACTTC	CASRPAPLAGAYEQYF
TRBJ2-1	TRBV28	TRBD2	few	TGTGCCAGCAGTTTATCGACTAGCGGGAGATTTTACAATGAGCAGTTCTTC	CASSLSTSGRFYNEQFF
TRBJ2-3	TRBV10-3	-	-	TGTGCCATCAGTGAGCATCCCCGGGTCCCTGGCACAGATACGCAGTATTTT	CAISEHPRVPGTDTQYF
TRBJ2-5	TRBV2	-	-	TGTGCCAGCAGTGAAGTTGGCAGGGGCCCTACCGGGGAGACCCAGTACTTC	CASSEVGRGPTGETQYF
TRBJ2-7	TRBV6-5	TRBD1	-	TGTGCCAGCAGTTATTCGGGACAGGGGGCGCGCGAGCAGTACTTC	CASSYSGQGAREQYF
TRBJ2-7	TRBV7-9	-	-	TGTGCCAGCAGCTGGGGACCAGCTGTTCCCCACGAGCAGTACTTC	CASSWGPAVPHEQYF
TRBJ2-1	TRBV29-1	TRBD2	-	TGCAGCGTTGAGGGGGGTTCCGGGACTAGCGTGTATGAGCAGTTCTTC	CSVEGGSGTSVYEQFF
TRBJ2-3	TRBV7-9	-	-	TGTGACAGCAGCCTCCTCCTAGCGACCGATAGGGCAGATACGCAGTATTTT	CDSSLLLATDRADTQYF
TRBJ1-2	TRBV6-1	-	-	TGTGCCAGCAGTGAATATGTGTATGGCTACACCTTC	CASSEYVYGYTF
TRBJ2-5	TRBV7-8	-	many	TGTGCCAGCAGCTTATTTAGCGTTCTAGAGACCCAGTACTTC	CASSLFSVLETQYF
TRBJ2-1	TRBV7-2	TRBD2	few	TGTGCCAGCAGCTTGAGGACTAGCGGGAGAAGTGAGCAGTTCTTC	CASSLRTSGRSEQFF
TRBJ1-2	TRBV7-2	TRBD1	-	TGTGCCAGCAGCTTACCTGGGACAGCCTATGGCTACACCTTC	CASSLPGTAYGYTF
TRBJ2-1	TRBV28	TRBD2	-	TGTGCCAGCTCCCTGCCGGGACTAGCAGCCAACAATGAGCAGTTCTTC	CASSLPGLAANNEQFF
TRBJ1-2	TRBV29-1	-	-	TGCAGCGTTGTCGCTGAAGCCTTTAGTTATGGCTACACCTTC	CSVVAEAFSYGYTF
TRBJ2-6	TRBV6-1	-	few	TGTGCCAGCAGTGAAGCGAGGGGACGGCTTTCTGGGGCCAACGTCCTGACTTTC	CASSEARGRLSGANVLTF
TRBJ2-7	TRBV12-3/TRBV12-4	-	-	TGTGCCAGCCGTGGGGGTAACTCCTACGAGCAGTACTTC	CASRGGNSYEQYF
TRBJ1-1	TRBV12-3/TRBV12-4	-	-	TGTGCCAGCAGTTTAAAGGGCTTGGTCACTGAAGCTTTCTTT	CASSLKGLVTEAFF
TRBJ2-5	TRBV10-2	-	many	TGCGCCAGCAGGCGGGTTTCCCAAGAGACCCAGTACTTC	CASRRVSQETQYF
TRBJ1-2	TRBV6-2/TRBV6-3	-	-	TGTGCCAGCAGCCTCCCCGTGATGCGGGGATTAGGCTACACCTTC	CASSLPVMRGLGYTF
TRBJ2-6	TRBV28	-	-	TGTGCCAGCAGTCGCGAAAATTCTGGGGCCAACGTCCTGACTTTC	CASSRENSGANVLTF
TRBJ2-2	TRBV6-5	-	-	TGTGCCAGCGTTGCTCTTGTGAACACCGGGGAGCTGTTTTTT	CASVALVNTGELFF
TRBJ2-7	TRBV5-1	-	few	TGCGCCAGCAGCGCCGGGACATACTACGAGCAGTACTTC	CASSAGTYYEQYF
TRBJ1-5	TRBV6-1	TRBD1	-	TGTGCCAGCAGCCAGGGGGCTAGCAATCAGCCCCAGCATTTT	CASSQGASNQPQHF
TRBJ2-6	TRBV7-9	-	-	TGTGCCAGCAGAACAGGTGTCTCGGGGGCCAACGTCCTGACTTTC	CASRTGVSGANVLTF
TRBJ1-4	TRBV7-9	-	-	TGTGCCAGCAGCTTGCCGCCAGCAACTAATGAAAAACTGTTTTTT	CASSLPPATNEKLFF
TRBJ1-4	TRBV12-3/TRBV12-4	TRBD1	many	TGTGCCAGCAGTCCGACAGGGCCTAATGAAAAACTGTTTTTT	CASSPTGPNEKLFF
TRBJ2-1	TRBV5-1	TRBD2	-	TGCGCCAGCAGCTTGGGAGCGGGGGGGCCCTATGAGCAGTTCTTC	CASSLGAGGPYEQFF
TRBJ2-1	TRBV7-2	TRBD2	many	TGTGCCAGCAGCTTAGTGACTAGCGGGGTGGGGTATGAGCAGTTCTTC	CASSLVTSGVGYEQFF
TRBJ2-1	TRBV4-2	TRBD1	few	TGTGCCAGCAGCCAAGATCCGCAGGGGGTACACAATGAGCAGTTCTTC	CASSQDPQGVHNEQFF
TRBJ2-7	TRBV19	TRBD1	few	TGTGCCAGTAGTATCGGACAGGGGGCCGGTTACGAGCAGTACTTC	CASSIGQGAGYEQYF
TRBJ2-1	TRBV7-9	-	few	TGTGCCCTGTCTGGGTCCTCCTACAATGAGCAGTTCTTC	CALSGSSYNEQFF
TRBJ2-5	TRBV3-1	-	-	TGTGCCAGCAGATACCTAGCCAAAGAGACCCAGTACTTC	CASRYLAKETQYF
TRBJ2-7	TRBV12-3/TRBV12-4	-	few	TGTGCCAGCAGTGCGTCGCGGGGCCACTACGAGCAGTACTTC	CASSASRGHYEQYF
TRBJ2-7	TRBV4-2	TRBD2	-	TGTGCCAGCAGCCAACCCGGGACTAGAGGTTACGAGCAGTACTTC	CASSQPGTRGYEQYF
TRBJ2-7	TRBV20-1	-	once	TGCAGTGCTCCGGGGGCCAGGACAGGAGGATACGAGCAGTACTTC	CSAPGARTGGYEQYF
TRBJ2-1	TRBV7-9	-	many	TGTGCCAGCACGGTGGCGCAGTTCAATGAGCAGTTCTTC	CASTVAQFNEQFF
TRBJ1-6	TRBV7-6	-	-	TGTGCCAGCAGCTTAGCGACGGGAGCATCACCCCTCCACTTT	CASSLATGASPLHF
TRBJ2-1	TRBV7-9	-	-	TGTGCCAGCAGCGAGACTCTAGCGAACGAGCAGTTCTTC	CASSETLANEQFF
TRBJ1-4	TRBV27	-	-	TGTGCCAGCAGTTTATTCGCGCAGGGCTCTGCAACTAATGAAAAACTGTTTTTT	CASSLFAQGSATNEKLFF
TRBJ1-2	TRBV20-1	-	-	TGCAGTGCTAGAACCAGCTTAAGCTATGGCTACACCTTC	CSARTSLSYGYTF